This TCR beta chain was sequenced for a study of regulatory T cells in long-lasting Graves disease. Study-wide points: Persistent patients had more shared public clonotypes (about 2,800) than new patients (around 950).

The time point here: newly diagnosed GD, antithyroid drugs for less than 3 months. RNA from PBMCs was the source of the TCR library. Patients met American Thyroid Association criteria for Graves' disease. Arm-PCR of CDR3 regions with iRepertoire HTBI primers generated TCR beta libraries. A single record per CDR3 protein comes from TCRdb applying MiXCR to the multiplex PCR reads. Found here are around 400,000 distinct CDR3 sequences, around 11% of them singletons; the top ten hold about 20%. This clonotype was detected many times. Its antigen is still unknown. V dropped 6 bases and J dropped 2 bases, with 11 bases sitting between them. This CDR3 has 13 residues. Per germline, CDR1 MDHEN and CDR2 SYDVKM. The sample also formed part of further work on T cells in Graves' hyperthyroidism and ophthalmopathy.

The genes are TRBV28 and TRBJ2-7; D might be TRBD2 (6 bases). Sequenced here: peripheral blood mononuclear cells (PBMCs), sampled at new diagnosis, from a patient treated with antithyroid drugs. The receptor was derived from a woman between 18 and 29 years old with Graves disease. The CDR3 DNA reads TGTGCCAGCAGAGGCCCGGGGGCCTACGAGCAGTACTTC. It is translated as CASRGPGAYEQYF. The whole variable domain, remainder taken from reference TRBV28 and TRBJ2-7, is DVKVTQSSRYLVKRTGEKVFLECVQDMDHENMFWYRQDPGLGLRLIYFSYDVKMKEKGDIPEGYSVSREKKERFSLILESASTNQTSMYLCASRGPGAYEQYFGPGTRLTVT.